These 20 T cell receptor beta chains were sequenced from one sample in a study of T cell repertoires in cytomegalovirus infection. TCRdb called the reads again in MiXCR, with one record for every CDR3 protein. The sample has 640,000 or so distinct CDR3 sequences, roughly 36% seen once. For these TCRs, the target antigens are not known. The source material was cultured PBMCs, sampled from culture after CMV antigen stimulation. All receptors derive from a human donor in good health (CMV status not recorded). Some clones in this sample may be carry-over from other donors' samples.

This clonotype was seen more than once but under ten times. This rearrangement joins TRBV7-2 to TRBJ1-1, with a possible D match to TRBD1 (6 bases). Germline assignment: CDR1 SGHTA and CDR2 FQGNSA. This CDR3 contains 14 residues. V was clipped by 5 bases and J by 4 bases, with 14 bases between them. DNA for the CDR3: TGTGCCAGCAGCGCATCGTGGACAGTCACTGAAGCTTTCTTT. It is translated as CASSASWTVTEAFF.

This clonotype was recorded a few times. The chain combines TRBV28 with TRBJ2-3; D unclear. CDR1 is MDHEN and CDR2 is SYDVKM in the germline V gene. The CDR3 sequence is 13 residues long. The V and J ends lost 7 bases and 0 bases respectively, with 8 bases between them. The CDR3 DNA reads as TGTGCCAGCAACAGTTCAAGCACAGATACGCAGTATTTT. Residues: CASNSSSTDTQYF.

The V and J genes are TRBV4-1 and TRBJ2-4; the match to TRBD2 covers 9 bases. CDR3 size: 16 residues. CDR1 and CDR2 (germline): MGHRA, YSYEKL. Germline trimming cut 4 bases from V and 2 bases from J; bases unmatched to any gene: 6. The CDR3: CASSPGLATTKNIQYF. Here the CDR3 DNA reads TGCGCCAGCAGCCCTGGACTAGCGACAACCAAAAACATTCAGTACTTC.

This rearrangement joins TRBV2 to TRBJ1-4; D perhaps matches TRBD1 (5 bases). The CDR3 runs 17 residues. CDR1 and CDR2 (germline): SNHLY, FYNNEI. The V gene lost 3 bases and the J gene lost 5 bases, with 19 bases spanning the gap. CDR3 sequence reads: CASSEGPGRQENEKLFF. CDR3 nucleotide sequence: TGTGCCAGCAGTGAGGGACCGGGCAGGCAGGAAAATGAAAAACTGTTTTTT.

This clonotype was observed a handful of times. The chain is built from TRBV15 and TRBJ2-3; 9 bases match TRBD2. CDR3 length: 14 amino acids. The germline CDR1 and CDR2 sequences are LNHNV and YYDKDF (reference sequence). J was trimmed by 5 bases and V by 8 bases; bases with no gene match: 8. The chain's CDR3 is CATSAGGAQDTQYF. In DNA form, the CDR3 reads TGTGCCACCTCCGCGGGGGGGGCGCAAGATACGCAGTATTTT. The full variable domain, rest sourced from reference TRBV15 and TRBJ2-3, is DAMVIQNPRYQVTQFGKPVTLSCSQTLNHNVMYWYQQKSSQAPKLLFHYYDKDFNNEADTPDNFQSRRPNTSFCFLDIRSPGLGDTAMYLCATSAGGAQDTQYFGPGTRLTVL.

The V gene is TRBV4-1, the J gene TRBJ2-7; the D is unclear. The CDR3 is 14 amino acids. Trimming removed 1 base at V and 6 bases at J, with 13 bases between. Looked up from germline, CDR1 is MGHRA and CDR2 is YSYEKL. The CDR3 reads CASSQVPNYGEQYF. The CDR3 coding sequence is TGCGCCAGCAGCCAAGTCCCAAATTACGGCGAGCAGTACTTC.

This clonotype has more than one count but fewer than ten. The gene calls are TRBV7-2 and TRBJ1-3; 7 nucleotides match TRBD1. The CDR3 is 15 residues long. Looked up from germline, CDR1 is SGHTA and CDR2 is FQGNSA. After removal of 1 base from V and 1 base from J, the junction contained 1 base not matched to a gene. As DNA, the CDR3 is TGTGCCAGCAGCTTAGGGACAGGTTCTGGAAACACCATATATTTT. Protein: CASSLGTGSGNTIYF.

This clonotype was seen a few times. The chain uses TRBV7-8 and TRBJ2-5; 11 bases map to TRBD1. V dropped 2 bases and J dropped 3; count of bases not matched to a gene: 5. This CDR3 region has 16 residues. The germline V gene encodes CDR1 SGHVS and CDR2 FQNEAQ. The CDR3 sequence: CASSLFAGQGEETQYF. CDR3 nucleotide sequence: TGTGCCAGCAGCTTATTCGCGGGACAGGGGGAAGAGACCCAGTACTTC. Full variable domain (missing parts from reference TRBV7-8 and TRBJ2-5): GAGVSQSPRYKVAKRGQDVALRCDPISGHVSLFWYQQALGQGPEFLTYFQNEAQLDKSGLPSDRFFAERPEGSVSTLKIQRTQQEDSAVYLCASSLFAGQGEETQYFGPGTRLLVL.

In DNA, the CDR3 is TGTGCCAGCAGCTCCGGGACTATGAACACCGGGGAGCTGTTTTTT. Protein: CASSSGTMNTGELFF. The rearrangement links TRBV7-2 to TRBJ2-2; 7 bases agree with TRBD2. This CDR3 has 15 amino acids. With 4 bases clipped from V and 1 base from J, the junction kept 3 bases outside the gene matches. The germline CDR1 and CDR2 sequences are SGHTA and FQGNSA.

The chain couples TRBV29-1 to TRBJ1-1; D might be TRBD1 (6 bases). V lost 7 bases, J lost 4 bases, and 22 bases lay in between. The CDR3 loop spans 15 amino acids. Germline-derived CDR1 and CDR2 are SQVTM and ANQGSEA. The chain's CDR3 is CSALGRGAGSTEAFF. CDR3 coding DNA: TGCAGCGCCCTAGGACGGGGGGCAGGGTCCACTGAAGCTTTCTTT.

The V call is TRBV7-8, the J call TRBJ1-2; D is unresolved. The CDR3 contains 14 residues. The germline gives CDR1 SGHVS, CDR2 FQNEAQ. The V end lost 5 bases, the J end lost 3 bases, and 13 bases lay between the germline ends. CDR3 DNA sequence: TGTGCCAGCAGCCCCGGCGGCCAGGACTATGGCTACACCTTC. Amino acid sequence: CASSPGGQDYGYTF.

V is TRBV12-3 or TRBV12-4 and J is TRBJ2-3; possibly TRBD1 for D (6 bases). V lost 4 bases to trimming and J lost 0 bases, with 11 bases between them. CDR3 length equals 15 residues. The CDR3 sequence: CASSSRTESTDTQYF. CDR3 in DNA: TGTGCCAGCAGTTCAAGGACAGAGAGCACAGATACGCAGTATTTT.

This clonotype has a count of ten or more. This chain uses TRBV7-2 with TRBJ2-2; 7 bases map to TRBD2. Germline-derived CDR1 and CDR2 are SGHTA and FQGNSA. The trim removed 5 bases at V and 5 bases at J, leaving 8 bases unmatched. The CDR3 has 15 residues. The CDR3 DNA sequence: TGTGCCAGCAGCCCAAGGCTAGCGGCGACCGGGGAGCTGTTTTTT. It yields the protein CASSPRLAATGELFF.

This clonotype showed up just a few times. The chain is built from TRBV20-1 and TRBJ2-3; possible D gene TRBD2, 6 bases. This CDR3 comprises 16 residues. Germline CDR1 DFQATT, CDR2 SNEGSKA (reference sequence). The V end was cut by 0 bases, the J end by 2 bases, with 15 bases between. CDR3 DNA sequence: TGCAGTGCTAGAGATTTCCTAGCGCGAGACACAGATACGCAGTATTTT. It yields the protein CSARDFLARDTDTQYF.

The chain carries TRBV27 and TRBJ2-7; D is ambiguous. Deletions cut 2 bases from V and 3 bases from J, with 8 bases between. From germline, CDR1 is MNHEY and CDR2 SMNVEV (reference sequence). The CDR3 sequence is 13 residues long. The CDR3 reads CASSLMRHYEQYF. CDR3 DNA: TGTGCCAGCAGTTTAATGCGGCACTACGAGCAGTACTTC.

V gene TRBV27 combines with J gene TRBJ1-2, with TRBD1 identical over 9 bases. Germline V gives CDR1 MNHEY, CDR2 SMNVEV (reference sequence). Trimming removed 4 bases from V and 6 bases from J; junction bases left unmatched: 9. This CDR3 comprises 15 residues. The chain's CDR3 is CASSSPGQGYNGYTF. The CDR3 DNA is TGTGCCAGCAGTTCTCCGGGACAGGGTTATAATGGCTACACCTTC.

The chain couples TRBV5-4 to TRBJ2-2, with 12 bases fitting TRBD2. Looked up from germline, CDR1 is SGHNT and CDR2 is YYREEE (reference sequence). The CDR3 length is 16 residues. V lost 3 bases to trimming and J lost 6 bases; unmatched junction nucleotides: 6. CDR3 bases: TGTGCCAGCAGCTCTAGCGGGGGGGCCGTGGCCGGGGAGCTGTTTTTT. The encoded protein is CASSSSGGAVAGELFF.

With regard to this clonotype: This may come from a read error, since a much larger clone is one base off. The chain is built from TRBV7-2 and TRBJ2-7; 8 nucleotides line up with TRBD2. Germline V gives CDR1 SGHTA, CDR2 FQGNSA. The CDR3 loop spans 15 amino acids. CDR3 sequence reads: CASSSGLASPYEQHF. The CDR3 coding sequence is TGTGCCAGCAGCTCCGGACTAGCCTCCCCCTACGAGCAGCACTTC. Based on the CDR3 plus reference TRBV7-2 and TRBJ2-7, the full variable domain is GAGVSQSPSNKVTEKGKDVELRCDPISGHTALYWYRQSLGQGLEFLIYFQGNSAPDKSGLPSDRFSAERTGGSVSTLTIQRTQQEDSAVYLCASSSGLASPYEQHFGPGTRLTVT.

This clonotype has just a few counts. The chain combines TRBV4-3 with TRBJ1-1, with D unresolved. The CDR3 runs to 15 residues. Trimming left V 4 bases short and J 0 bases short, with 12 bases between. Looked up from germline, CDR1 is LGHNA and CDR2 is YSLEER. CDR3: CASSREPQVNTEAFF. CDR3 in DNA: TGCGCCAGCAGCCGAGAGCCTCAGGTGAACACTGAAGCTTTCTTT.

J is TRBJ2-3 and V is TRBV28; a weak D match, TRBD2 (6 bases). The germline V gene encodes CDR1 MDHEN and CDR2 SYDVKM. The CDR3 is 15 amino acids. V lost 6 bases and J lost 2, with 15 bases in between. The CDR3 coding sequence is TGTGCCAGCAGGGAGGTGGGGGGTGCCACAGATACGCAGTATTTT. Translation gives CASREVGGATDTQYF.